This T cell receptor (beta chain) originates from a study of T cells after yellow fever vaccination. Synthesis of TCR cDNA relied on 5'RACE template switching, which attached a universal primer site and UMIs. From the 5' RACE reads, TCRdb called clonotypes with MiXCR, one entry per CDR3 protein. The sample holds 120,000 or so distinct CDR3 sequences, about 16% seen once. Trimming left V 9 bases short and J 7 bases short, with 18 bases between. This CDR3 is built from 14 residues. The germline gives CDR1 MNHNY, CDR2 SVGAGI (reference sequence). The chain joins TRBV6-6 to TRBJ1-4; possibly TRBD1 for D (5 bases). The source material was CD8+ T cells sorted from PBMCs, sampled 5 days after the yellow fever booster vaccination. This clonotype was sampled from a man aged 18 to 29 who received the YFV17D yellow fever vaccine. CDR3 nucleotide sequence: TGTGCCAGTCAACAAAGGGGACCGTTTGAAAAACTGTTTTTT. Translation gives CASQQRGPFEKLFF.